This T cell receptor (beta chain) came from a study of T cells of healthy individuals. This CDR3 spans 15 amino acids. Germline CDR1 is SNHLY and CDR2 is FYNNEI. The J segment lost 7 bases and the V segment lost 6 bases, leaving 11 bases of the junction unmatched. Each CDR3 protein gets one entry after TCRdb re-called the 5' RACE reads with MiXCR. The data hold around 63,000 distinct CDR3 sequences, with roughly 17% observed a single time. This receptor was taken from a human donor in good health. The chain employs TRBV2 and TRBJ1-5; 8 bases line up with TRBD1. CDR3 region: CASSLDRGAGQPQHF. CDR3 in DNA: TGTGCCAGCAGCTTAGACAGGGGAGCGGGGCAGCCCCAGCATTTT.